The following is a T cell receptor beta chain sequence with its context. As yet, its antigen is unknown. Preparation of the TCRbeta library involved a method that used unique molecular identifiers. TCRdb itself ran the PCR reads through MiXCR, one entry per CDR3 protein. Of 81,000 or so distinct CDR3 sequences listed, roughly a sixth are singletons. The record originates from a study of T-cell reconstitution after alpha-beta-depleted transplantation in children. General study points: Several hundred expanded graft clones reportedly gave rise to the alpha-beta T cells present about two months after transplant. Some patients showed high day-60 TCRbeta diversity, which derived from surviving recipient T cells and thymic progenitors. Fresh T-cell production supplied most of the T-cell counts and diversity seen one year after transplant.

This CDR3 is built from 15 residues. Trimming shortened V by 0 bases and J by 5 bases, and 14 bases separated the two germline ends. Germline V CDR1 and CDR2: SGHDT, YYEEEE. The rearrangement links TRBV5-6 to TRBJ1-1; D ambiguous. This material consisted of PBMCs, mostly from graft donor cells, taken 180 days after TCRalphabeta/CD19-depleted stem cell transplant. This TCR was recovered from a male patient under 10 years old who had a stem cell transplant for acute lymphoblastic leukemia, so the T cells may come from the graft donor. The CDR3 DNA follows: TGTGCCAGCAGCTTGGCCGGAAACAAAGGGACTGAAGCTTTCTTT. It is translated as CASSLAGNKGTEAFF.